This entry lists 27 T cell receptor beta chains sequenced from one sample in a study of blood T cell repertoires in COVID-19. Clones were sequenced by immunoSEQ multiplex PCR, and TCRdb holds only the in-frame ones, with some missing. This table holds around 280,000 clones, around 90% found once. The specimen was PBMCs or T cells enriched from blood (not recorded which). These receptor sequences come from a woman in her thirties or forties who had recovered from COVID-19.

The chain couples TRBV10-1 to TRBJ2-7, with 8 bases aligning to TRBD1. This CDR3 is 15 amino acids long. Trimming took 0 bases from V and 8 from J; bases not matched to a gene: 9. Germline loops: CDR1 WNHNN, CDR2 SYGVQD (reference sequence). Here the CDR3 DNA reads TGCGCCAGCAGTGAGTCCGGGACAGGCGGGTCGAAGCAGTACTTC. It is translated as CASSESGTGGSKQYF.

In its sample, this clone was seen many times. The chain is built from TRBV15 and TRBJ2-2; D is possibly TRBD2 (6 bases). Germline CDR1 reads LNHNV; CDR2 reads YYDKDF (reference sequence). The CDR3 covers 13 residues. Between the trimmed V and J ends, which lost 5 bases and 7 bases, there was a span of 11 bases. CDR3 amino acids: CATSGLASGELFF. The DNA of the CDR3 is TGTGCCACCAGCGGGCTAGCGAGCGGGGAGCTGTTTTTT.

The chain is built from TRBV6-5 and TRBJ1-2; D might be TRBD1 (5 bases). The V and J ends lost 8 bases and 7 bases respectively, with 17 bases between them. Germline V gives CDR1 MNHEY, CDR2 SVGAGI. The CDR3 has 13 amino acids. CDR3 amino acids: CASGGTTGLGYTF. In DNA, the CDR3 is TGTGCCAGCGGGGGGACTACAGGTCTTGGCTACACCTTC.

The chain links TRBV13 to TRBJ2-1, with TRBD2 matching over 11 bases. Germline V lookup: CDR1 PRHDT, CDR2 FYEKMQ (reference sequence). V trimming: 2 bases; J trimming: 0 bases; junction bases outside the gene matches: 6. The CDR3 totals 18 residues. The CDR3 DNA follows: TGTGCCAGCAGCTTACGTCTAGCGGGAGGCTTCTCCTACAATGAGCAGTTCTTC. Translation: CASSLRLAGGFSYNEQFF.

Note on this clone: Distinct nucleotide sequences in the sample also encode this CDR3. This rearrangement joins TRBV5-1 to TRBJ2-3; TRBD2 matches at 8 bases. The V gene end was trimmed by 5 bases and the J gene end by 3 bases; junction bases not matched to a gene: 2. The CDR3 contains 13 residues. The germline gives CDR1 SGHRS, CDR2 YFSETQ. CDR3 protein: CASSPGGTDTQYF. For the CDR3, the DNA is TGCGCCAGCAGTCCGGGGGGGACAGATACGCAGTATTTT.

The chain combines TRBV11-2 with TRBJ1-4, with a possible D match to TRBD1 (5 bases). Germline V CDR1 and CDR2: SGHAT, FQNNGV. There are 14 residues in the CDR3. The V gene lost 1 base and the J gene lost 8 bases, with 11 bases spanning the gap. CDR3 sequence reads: CASSLAGQGEKLFF. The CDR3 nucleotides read TGTGCCAGCAGCTTAGCAGGGCAGGGCGAAAAACTGTTTTTT.

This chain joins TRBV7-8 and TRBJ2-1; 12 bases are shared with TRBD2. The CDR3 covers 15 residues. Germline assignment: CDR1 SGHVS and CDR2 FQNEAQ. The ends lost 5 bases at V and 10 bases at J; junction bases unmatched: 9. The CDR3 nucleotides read TGTGCCAGCAGCGGACGACTAGCGGGGGATAACGAGCAGTTCTTC. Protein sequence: CASSGRLAGDNEQFF.

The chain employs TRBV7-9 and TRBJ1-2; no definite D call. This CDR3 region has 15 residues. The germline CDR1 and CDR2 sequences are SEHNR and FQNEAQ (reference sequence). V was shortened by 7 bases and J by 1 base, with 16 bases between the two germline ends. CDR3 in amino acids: CASNLGSNLNYGYTF. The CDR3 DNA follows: TGTGCCAGCAACCTAGGAAGTAACCTTAACTATGGCTACACCTTC.

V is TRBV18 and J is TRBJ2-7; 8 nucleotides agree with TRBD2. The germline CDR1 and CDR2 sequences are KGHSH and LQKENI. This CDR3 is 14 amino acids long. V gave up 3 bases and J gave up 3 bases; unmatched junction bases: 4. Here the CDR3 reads CASSPGLGVYEQYF. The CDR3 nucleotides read TGTGCCAGCTCACCGGGACTAGGGGTCTACGAGCAGTACTTC.

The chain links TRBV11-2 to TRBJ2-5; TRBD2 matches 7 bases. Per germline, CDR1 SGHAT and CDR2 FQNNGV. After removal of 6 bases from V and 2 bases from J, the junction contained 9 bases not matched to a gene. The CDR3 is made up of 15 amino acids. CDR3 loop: CASRTSGVTQETQYF. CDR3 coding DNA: TGTGCCAGCAGGACAAGCGGGGTGACACAAGAGACCCAGTACTTC.

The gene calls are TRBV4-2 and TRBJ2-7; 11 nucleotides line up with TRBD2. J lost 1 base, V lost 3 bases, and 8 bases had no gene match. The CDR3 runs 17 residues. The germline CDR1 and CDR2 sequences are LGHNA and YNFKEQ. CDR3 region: CASSHRLAGRDSYEQYF. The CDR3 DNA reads TGTGCCAGCAGCCATAGACTAGCGGGGCGTGATTCCTACGAGCAGTACTTC.

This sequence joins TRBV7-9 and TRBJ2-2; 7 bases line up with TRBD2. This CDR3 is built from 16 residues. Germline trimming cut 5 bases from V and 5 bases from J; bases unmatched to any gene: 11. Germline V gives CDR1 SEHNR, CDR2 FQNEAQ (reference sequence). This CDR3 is CASSPSGLRGTGELFF. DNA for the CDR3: TGTGCCAGCAGCCCTAGCGGCCTGCGGGGTACCGGGGAGCTGTTTTTT. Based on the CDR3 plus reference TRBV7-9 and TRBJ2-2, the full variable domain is DTGVSQNPRHKITKRGQNVTFRCDPISEHNRLYWYRQTLGQGPEFLTYFQNEAQLEKSRLLSDRFSAERPKGSFSTLEIQRTEQGDSAMYLCASSPSGLRGTGELFFGEGSRLTVL.

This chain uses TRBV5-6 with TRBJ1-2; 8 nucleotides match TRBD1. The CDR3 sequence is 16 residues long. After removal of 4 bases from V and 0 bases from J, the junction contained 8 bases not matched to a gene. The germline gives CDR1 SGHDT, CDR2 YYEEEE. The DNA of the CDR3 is TGTGCCAGCAGCAAAGACAGGGGCCGTACTAACTATGGCTACACCTTC. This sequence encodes CASSKDRGRTNYGYTF.

The CDR3 DNA sequence: TGTGCCAGCAGTGATAAGGGACAGGCACGCTCCTACGAGCAGTACTTC. Amino acids: CASSDKGQARSYEQYF. The chain uses TRBV6-1 and TRBJ2-7; 8 bases match TRBD1. V shed 3 bases and J 0 bases; nucleotides not matched to a gene: 7. Germline V gives CDR1 MNHNS, CDR2 SASEGT. The CDR3 sequence is 16 residues long.

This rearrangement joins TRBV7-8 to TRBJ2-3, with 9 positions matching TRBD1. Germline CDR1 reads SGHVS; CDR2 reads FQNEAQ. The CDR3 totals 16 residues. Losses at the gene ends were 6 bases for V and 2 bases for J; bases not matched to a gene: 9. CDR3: CASRAGQGPTTDTQYF. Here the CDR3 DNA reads TGTGCCAGCAGAGCAGGACAGGGGCCAACCACAGATACGCAGTATTTT.

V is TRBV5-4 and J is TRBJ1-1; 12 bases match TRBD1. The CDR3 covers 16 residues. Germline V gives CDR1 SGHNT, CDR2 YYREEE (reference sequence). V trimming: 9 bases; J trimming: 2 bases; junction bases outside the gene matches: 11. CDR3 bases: TGTGCCACCCTACTCCGGGACAGGGGGCCAAACACTGAAGCTTTCTTT. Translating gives CATLLRDRGPNTEAFF.

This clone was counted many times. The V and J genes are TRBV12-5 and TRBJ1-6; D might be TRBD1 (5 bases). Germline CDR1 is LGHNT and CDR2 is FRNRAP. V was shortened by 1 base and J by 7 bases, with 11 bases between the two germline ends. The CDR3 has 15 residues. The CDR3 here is CASGLGEGRNSPLHF. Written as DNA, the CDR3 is TGTGCTAGTGGTTTGGGGGAGGGGCGGAATTCACCCCTCCACTTT.

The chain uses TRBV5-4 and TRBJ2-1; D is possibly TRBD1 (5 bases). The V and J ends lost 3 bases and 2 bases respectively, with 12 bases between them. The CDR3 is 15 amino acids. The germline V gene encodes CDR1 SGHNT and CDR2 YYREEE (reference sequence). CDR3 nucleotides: TGTGCCAGCAGCTCCCCGACAGACCCCTACAATGAGCAGTTCTTC. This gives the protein CASSSPTDPYNEQFF.

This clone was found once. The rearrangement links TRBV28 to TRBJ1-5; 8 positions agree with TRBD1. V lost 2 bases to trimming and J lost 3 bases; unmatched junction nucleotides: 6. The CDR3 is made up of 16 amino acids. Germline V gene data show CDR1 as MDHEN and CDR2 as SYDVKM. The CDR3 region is CASSLISRGPNQPQHF. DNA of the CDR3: TGTGCCAGCAGTTTAATTTCCAGGGGGCCCAATCAGCCCCAGCATTTT.

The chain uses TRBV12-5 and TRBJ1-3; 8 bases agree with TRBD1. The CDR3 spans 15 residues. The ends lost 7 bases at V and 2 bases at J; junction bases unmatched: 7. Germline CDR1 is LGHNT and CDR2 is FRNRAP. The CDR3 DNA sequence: TGTGCTAGTGCCCTCCAGGGGGCGCCTGGAAACACCATATATTTT. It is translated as CASALQGAPGNTIYF.

The CDR3, as DNA: TGTGCCAGCAGCTTAACAGGGTCGGACACTGAAGCTTTCTTT. Translated, it gives CASSLTGSDTEAFF. This chain joins TRBV5-4 and TRBJ1-1; D perhaps matches TRBD1 (6 bases). V lost 2 bases and J lost 3, with 11 bases in between. CDR1 is SGHNT, CDR2 YYREEE, per germline (reference sequence). The CDR3 loop spans 14 amino acids.

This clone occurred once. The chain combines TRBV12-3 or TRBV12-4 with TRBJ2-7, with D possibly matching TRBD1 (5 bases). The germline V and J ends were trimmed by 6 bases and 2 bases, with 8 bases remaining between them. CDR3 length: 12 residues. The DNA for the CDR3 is TGTGCCAGCAGAGAGGACACCTACGAGCAGTACTTC. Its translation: CASREDTYEQYF.

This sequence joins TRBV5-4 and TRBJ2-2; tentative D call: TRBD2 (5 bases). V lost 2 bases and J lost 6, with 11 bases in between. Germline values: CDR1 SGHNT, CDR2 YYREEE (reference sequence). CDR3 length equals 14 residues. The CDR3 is CASSFLGGPGELFF. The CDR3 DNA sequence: TGTGCCAGCAGCTTCTTAGGAGGACCCGGGGAGCTGTTTTTT.

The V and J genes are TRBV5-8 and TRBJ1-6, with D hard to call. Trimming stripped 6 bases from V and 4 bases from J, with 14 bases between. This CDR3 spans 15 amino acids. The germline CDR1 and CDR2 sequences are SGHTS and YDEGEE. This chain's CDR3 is CASNDMEFYNSPLHF. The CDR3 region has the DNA TGTGCCAGCAACGACATGGAATTTTATAATTCACCCCTCCACTTT.

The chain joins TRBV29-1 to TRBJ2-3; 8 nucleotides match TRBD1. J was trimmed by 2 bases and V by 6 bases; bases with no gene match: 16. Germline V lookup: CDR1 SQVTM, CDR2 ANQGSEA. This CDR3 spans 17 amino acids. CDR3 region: CSVSPVRQGRPTDTQYF. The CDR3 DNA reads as TGCAGCGTATCCCCCGTGAGACAGGGGAGACCCACAGATACGCAGTATTTT.

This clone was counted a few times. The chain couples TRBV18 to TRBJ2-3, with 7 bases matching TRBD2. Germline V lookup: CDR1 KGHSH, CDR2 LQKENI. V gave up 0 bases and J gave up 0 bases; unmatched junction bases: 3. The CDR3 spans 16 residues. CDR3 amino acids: CASSPPASGSTDTQYF. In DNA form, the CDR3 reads TGTGCCAGCTCACCACCGGCTAGCGGTAGCACAGATACGCAGTATTTT. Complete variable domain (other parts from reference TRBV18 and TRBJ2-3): NAGVMQNPRHLVRRRGQEARLRCSPMKGHSHVYWYRQLPEEGLKFMVYLQKENIIDESGMPKERFSAEFPKEGPSILRIQQVVRGDSAAYFCASSPPASGSTDTQYFGPGTRLTVL.

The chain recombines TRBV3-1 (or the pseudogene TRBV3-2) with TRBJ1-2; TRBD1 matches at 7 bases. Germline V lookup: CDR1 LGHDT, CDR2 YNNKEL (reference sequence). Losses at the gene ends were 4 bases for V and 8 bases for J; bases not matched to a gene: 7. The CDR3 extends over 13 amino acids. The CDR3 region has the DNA TGTGCCAGCAGCCTAACAGGGGTTGACGGCTACACCTTC. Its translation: CASSLTGVDGYTF.